What follows are 18 T cell receptor beta chains derived from one specimen sequenced in a study of blood T cell repertoires in COVID-19. The repertoire was sequenced with immunoSEQ multiplex PCR; TCRdb's copy has only in-frame clones and lacks some. The table records 90,000 to 120,000 clones, 80% to 90% of them present only once. Sequenced input: peripheral blood. These receptor sequences come from a woman aged 80 or over with acute or convalescent COVID-19.

V gene TRBV6-6 combines with J gene TRBJ2-7; no definite D call. Germline CDR1 is MNHNY and CDR2 is SVGAGI (reference sequence). The V end lost 5 bases, the J end lost 2 bases, and 4 bases lay between the germline ends. The CDR3 covers 11 residues. CDR3 coding DNA: TGTGCCAGCAGTACTACCTACGAGCAGTACTTC. Its protein is CASSTTYEQYF.

This chain uses TRBV5-6 with TRBJ2-7; 7 bases line up with TRBD1. Germline CDR1 SGHDT, CDR2 YYEEEE. J was trimmed by 3 bases and V by 3 bases; bases with no gene match: 6. The CDR3 has 14 residues. The CDR3 nucleotides are TGTGCCAGCAGCTCCCCGGGACAGAACTACGAGCAGTACTTC. This encodes CASSSPGQNYEQYF.

Only one count was recorded for this clone. The gene calls are TRBV24-1 and TRBJ2-3; 10 bases are shared with TRBD2. V shed 1 base, J shed 8 bases, and the junction held 5 bases outside the gene matches. The CDR3 spans 15 residues. Germline assignment: CDR1 KGHDR and CDR2 SFDVKD. The DNA of the CDR3 is TGTGCCACCAGTGATTTTACTAGCGGGGTTGGTACGCAGTATTTT. Protein sequence: CATSDFTSGVGTQYF.

V is TRBV3-1 (or the pseudogene TRBV3-2) and J is TRBJ2-2; D not certain. V lost 1 base, J lost 4 bases, and 4 bases lay in between. Germline V gene lookup returns CDR1 LGHDT and CDR2 YNNKEL (reference sequence). The CDR3 has 13 amino acids. The CDR3 spells CASSQVSTGELFF. CDR3 nucleotides: TGTGCCAGCAGCCAAGTATCCACCGGGGAGCTGTTTTTT.

J is TRBJ1-1 and V is TRBV10-3; D possibly corresponds to TRBD1 (5 bases). This CDR3 is 13 amino acids long. With 9 bases removed from V and 1 base from J, the gap between germline ends came to 12 bases. Germline assignment: CDR1 ENHRY and CDR2 SYGVKD. CDR3 sequence reads: CAITGTPNTEAFF. DNA for the CDR3: TGTGCCATTACAGGAACACCGAACACTGAAGCTTTCTTT.

Only a few counts were recorded for this clone. The rearrangement uses TRBV18 and TRBJ2-1; 8 nucleotides agree with TRBD1. CDR1 and CDR2 (germline): KGHSH, LQKENI. This CDR3 region has 17 residues. Trimming cost V 3 bases and J 4 bases; bases outside gene matches: 11. The CDR3 here is CASSPKDRAFDYNEQFF. Written as DNA, the CDR3 is TGTGCCAGCTCACCCAAGGACAGGGCCTTTGATTACAATGAGCAGTTCTTC.

The CDR3, as DNA: TGTGCCAGCAGCCCGGGTGGCGAAAAACTGTTTTTT. The encoded protein is CASSPGGEKLFF. The chain recombines TRBV5-6 with TRBJ1-4; no definite D call. The CDR3 covers 12 residues. Trimming removed 4 bases from V and 8 bases from J, with 9 bases in between. Germline assignment: CDR1 SGHDT and CDR2 YYEEEE. Complete variable domain (other parts from reference TRBV5-6 and TRBJ1-4): DAGVTQSPTHLIKTRGQQVTLRCSPKSGHDTVSWYQQALGQGPQFIFQYYEEEERQRGNFPDRFSGHQFPNYSSELNVNALLLGDSALYLCASSPGGEKLFFGSGTQLSVL.

The CDR3 protein is CASSVGWGRAGELFF. For the CDR3, the DNA is TGTGCCAGCAGCGTGGGCTGGGGCAGAGCCGGGGAGCTGTTTTTT. The J gene is TRBJ2-2, the V gene TRBV9; the D gene is possibly TRBD1 (5 bases). CDR3 length: 15 residues. Looked up from germline, CDR1 is SGDLS and CDR2 is YYNGEE. V lost 2 bases and J 6 bases, leaving 14 bases between the germline ends.

This chain uses TRBV5-6 with TRBJ1-2, with TRBD1 matching over 9 bases. CDR3 size: 15 residues. The V gene end was trimmed by 4 bases and the J gene end by 5 bases; junction bases not matched to a gene: 9. The germline gives CDR1 SGHDT, CDR2 YYEEEE. CDR3: CASSPNRQGGYGYTF. In DNA, the CDR3 is TGTGCCAGCAGCCCGAACCGACAGGGGGGGTATGGCTACACCTTC.

This rearrangement joins TRBV20-1 to TRBJ1-5; tentatively, D is TRBD1 (5 bases). The germline V gene encodes CDR1 DFQATT and CDR2 SNEGSKA (reference sequence). Between the trimmed V and J ends, which lost 3 bases and 7 bases, there was a span of 19 bases. This CDR3 has 15 residues. CDR3 in amino acids: CSASSPVGGGQPQHF. In DNA, the CDR3 is TGCAGTGCTAGTTCACCTGTAGGCGGGGGACAGCCCCAGCATTTT.

The chain couples TRBV28 to TRBJ2-1, with 7 nucleotides matching TRBD1. The CDR3 has 13 residues. Germline CDR1 reads MDHEN; CDR2 reads SYDVKM. J gave up 6 bases and V 4 bases, and 3 bases lay outside the gene matches. CDR3 sequence: CASSSGTVNEQFF. The CDR3 DNA reads as TGTGCCAGCAGTTCCGGGACAGTCAATGAGCAGTTCTTC.

The chain joins TRBV6-2 or TRBV6-3 to TRBJ1-2; 8 positions match TRBD1. The CDR3 is 14 amino acids. The junction had 2 bases not matched to a gene; V was cut back by 2 bases and J by 3 bases. Germline V CDR1 and CDR2: MNHEY, SVGEGT. CDR3 nucleotide sequence: TGTGCCAGCAGTTACGCGGACAGGGACTATGGCTACACCTTC. This encodes CASSYADRDYGYTF.

CDR3 coding DNA: TGCGCCAGCAGCCACGACAGGGTCCGGAAACCTTTCTTT. It codes for CASSHDRVRKPFF. The rearrangement joins TRBV4-1 to TRBJ1-1; 7 nucleotides agree with TRBD1. V was clipped by 3 bases and J by 12 bases; unmatched bases: 10. The CDR3 length is 13 residues. The germline V gene encodes CDR1 MGHRA and CDR2 YSYEKL.

V gene TRBV5-5 combines with J gene TRBJ2-5; D is possibly TRBD1 (5 bases). The CDR3 has 14 amino acids. V was cut by 4 bases and J by 1 base, with 11 bases left in between. Germline V lookup: CDR1 SGHKS, CDR2 YYEKEE (reference sequence). The CDR3 sequence: CASSQAGPQETQYF. In DNA, the CDR3 is TGTGCCAGCAGCCAGGCAGGGCCCCAAGAGACCCAGTACTTC.

The gene calls are TRBV2 and TRBJ1-5; D is unclear. Per germline, CDR1 SNHLY and CDR2 FYNNEI. Trimming took 2 bases from V and 5 from J, leaving 10 bases between them. The CDR3 runs to 14 residues. This CDR3 reads CASSERGGYQPQHF. CDR3 nucleotides: TGTGCCAGCAGTGAAAGAGGAGGGTATCAGCCCCAGCATTTT.

This clone occurred once. The chain joins TRBV18 to TRBJ2-1; D perhaps matches TRBD2 (8 bases). The ends were cut back, 5 bases at V and 6 bases at J, with 20 bases in the middle. The CDR3 extends over 16 amino acids. Looked up from germline, CDR1 is KGHSH and CDR2 is LQKENI. CDR3 region: CASSTTGRGVFNEQFF. CDR3 DNA: TGTGCCAGCTCAACGACAGGGCGGGGGGTCTTCAATGAGCAGTTCTTC.

The V gene is TRBV5-6, the J gene TRBJ1-5; 8 bases line up with TRBD1. Germline loops: CDR1 SGHDT, CDR2 YYEEEE. V was pared by 1 base and J by 5 bases, with 2 bases of the junction left unmatched. This CDR3 is 14 amino acids long. The CDR3 DNA is TGTGCCAGCAGCTTGCGGACAGGGCATCAGCCCCAGCATTTT. It translates to CASSLRTGHQPQHF.

The chain couples TRBV10-3 to TRBJ2-7; 9 bases map to TRBD2. With 6 bases clipped from V and 5 bases from J, the junction kept 8 bases outside the gene matches. CDR1 is ENHRY, CDR2 SYGVKD, per germline. There are 14 residues in the CDR3. The CDR3 sequence is CAIRRAGGHDEQYF. As DNA, the CDR3 is TGTGCCATCAGGAGAGCGGGGGGACATGACGAGCAGTACTTC.